Below are 17 T cell receptor beta chains sequenced from a single sample in a study of T cells in Graves' hyperthyroidism and ophthalmopathy. TCR beta CDR3 region amplification was performed from RNA transcripts. TCR CDR3 underwent first-round RT-PCR with the HTBI primer set. Each CDR3 protein gets one entry after TCRdb re-called the multiplex PCR reads with MiXCR. In the table there are hundreds of thousands of distinct CDR3 sequences, around 40% of which are singletons. The sequenced sample was blood. These receptors were obtained from a woman aged 40 to 49 with Graves' hyperthyroidism.

This clonotype came up many times. The CDR3 protein is CASSLVGQGNYEQYF. The CDR3 bases are TGTGCCAGCAGCTTAGTCGGACAGGGAAACTACGAGCAGTACTTC. V and J are TRBV7-2 and TRBJ2-7; 8 nucleotides align to TRBD1. This CDR3 contains 15 residues. J lost 3 bases, V lost 1 base, and 5 bases had no gene match. Germline assignment: CDR1 SGHTA and CDR2 FQGNSA.

This clonotype showed up many times. This chain's CDR3 is CATSDTGQAGEQYF. CDR3 in DNA: TGTGCCACCAGTGATACGGGACAGGCTGGCGAGCAGTACTTC. The chain carries TRBV24-1 and TRBJ2-7, with 8 nucleotides matching TRBD1. With V trimmed by 3 bases and J by 6 bases, 6 bases remained unmatched. Germline assignment: CDR1 KGHDR and CDR2 SFDVKD. The CDR3 contains 14 residues.

This clonotype was seen a few times. The chain is built from TRBV19 and TRBJ1-1, with 8 bases lining up with TRBD1. Germline V gene sequence: CDR1 LNHDA, CDR2 SQIVND (reference sequence). The trim removed 0 bases at V and 10 bases at J, leaving 4 bases unmatched. The CDR3 totals 13 residues. This CDR3 reads CASSIERTGRAFF. In nucleotides, the CDR3 is TGTGCCAGTAGTATAGAGAGGACAGGGCGAGCTTTCTTT.

The sample holds many counts of this clonotype. The rearrangement uses TRBV19 and TRBJ2-7; D not resolved. The CDR3 spans 14 residues. V gave up 3 bases and J gave up 4 bases, with 13 bases separating them. The germline gives CDR1 LNHDA, CDR2 SQIVND (reference sequence). CDR3 sequence (DNA): TGTGCCAGTAGTATTGGCAGGACGGGTTACGAGCAGTACTTC. Translated: CASSIGRTGYEQYF.

The gene calls are TRBV7-9 and TRBJ1-2; a weak D match, TRBD1 (6 bases). Trimming took 4 bases from V and 0 from J, leaving 18 bases between them. Germline-derived CDR1 and CDR2 are SEHNR and FQNEAQ (reference sequence). This CDR3 spans 17 amino acids. The CDR3 loop reads CASSYEGGKAPNYGYTF. The CDR3 coding sequence is TGTGCCAGCAGCTATGAAGGGGGAAAGGCTCCTAACTATGGCTACACCTTC.

The chain has TRBV7-2 and TRBJ2-5, with a tentative D call TRBD1 (6 bases). V lost 5 bases to trimming and J lost 3 bases, with 13 bases between them. Germline values: CDR1 SGHTA, CDR2 FQGNSA. The length of the CDR3 is 14 residues. CDR3 protein: CASSQGRTEETQYF. The CDR3 DNA reads as TGTGCCAGCAGCCAAGGTCGGACAGAAGAGACCCAGTACTTC.

J is TRBJ2-7 and V is TRBV6-1, with D possibly matching TRBD1 (5 bases). The CDR3 contains 15 residues. V was cut by 5 bases and J by 1 base, with 15 bases left in between. Germline CDR1 is MNHNS and CDR2 is SASEGT. CDR3 sequence reads: CASSPSSDISYEQYF. Written as DNA, the CDR3 is TGTGCCAGCAGTCCTTCCTCGGACATTTCCTACGAGCAGTACTTC.

Comment on this clonotype: One end of the junction does not line up with germline, which may come from a read error. The chain is built from TRBV7-2 and TRBJ1-5, with a possible D match to TRBD1 (6 bases). Looked up from germline, CDR1 is SGHTA and CDR2 is FQGNSA. The length of the CDR3 is 14 residues. The CDR3 DNA reads TGTGTCAGCAGCTTGACAGGTAGTAATCAGCCCCAGCATTTT. Translated, it gives CVSSLTGSNQPQHF.

Turning to this clonotype: Because it lacks the conserved phenylalanine or tryptophan at the end, this CDR3 is likely a read error. V and J are TRBV5-4 and TRBJ1-1, with TRBD1 as a possible D gene (6 bases). Germline-derived CDR1 and CDR2 are SGHNT and YYREEE (reference sequence). The CDR3 has 16 amino acids. The germline V and J ends were trimmed by 4 bases and 5 bases, with 21 bases remaining between them. CDR3 in DNA: TGTGCCAGCAGCCCTAGACTGGAGGGGGGAGGAACTGAAGCTTTCTCT. Protein sequence: CASSPRLEGGGTEAFS.

Of note for this clonotype: Given a much more abundant clone one base away, this may be a read error. J is TRBJ1-4 and V is TRBV10-3; D might be TRBD1 (6 bases). The CDR3 covers 16 residues. In germline, CDR1 is ENHRY, CDR2 SYGVKD. V was shortened by 0 bases and J by 6 bases, with 14 bases between the two germline ends. The CDR3 nucleotides read TGTGCCATCAGTGAGTCAGGGACAACAGTCTATGAAAAACTGTTTTTT. Its translation: CAISESGTTVYEKLFF.

On this clonotype: This may be a read error: a much more frequent sequence differs by one nucleotide. The rearrangement uses TRBV7-2 and TRBJ1-1, with D uncertain. V shed 5 bases and J shed 2 bases, with 12 bases lying between them. The V gene's germline CDR1 is SGHTA and CDR2 FQGNSA. The CDR3 is made up of 14 amino acids. CDR3 residues: CASSRLGGNTEAFF. The CDR3 DNA sequence: TGTGCCAGCAGCCGCCTGGGAGGCAACACTGAAGCTTTCTTT.

This clonotype was seen only a few times. Relative to the germline gene, one junction end is altered; a read error may explain this. The DNA of the CDR3 is TGTGCCAGCAGTTACCAGGGGGCTGAAGCTTTCTTT. Protein product: CASSYQGAEAFF. The J gene is TRBJ1-1, the V gene TRBV10-3, with 7 bases that match TRBD1. The CDR3 runs 12 residues. CDR1 is ENHRY and CDR2 is SYGVKD in the germline V gene.

This clonotype has ten or more counts. The chain is built from TRBV29-1 and TRBJ1-1; D might be TRBD1 (5 bases). The CDR3 length is 11 residues. Deletions cut 8 bases from V and 10 bases from J, with 17 bases between. From germline, CDR1 is SQVTM and CDR2 ANQGSEA. CDR3 coding DNA: TGCAGCTCCTCAGCCATTCAGGGAGCTTTCTTT. It codes for CSSSAIQGAFF.

The chain joins TRBV7-2 to TRBJ1-2, with 9 positions matching TRBD1. V lost 5 bases to trimming and J lost 6 bases; unmatched junction nucleotides: 7. Germline CDR1 is SGHTA and CDR2 is FQGNSA. This CDR3 is 14 amino acids long. DNA of the CDR3: TGTGCCAGCAGCGGGACAGGGTTTGTAGATGGCTACACCTTC. As protein: CASSGTGFVDGYTF.

As for this clonotype: A much larger clone lies one base from this, so it may be a read error. The V call is TRBV10-3, the J call TRBJ1-2; TRBD1 matches 7 bases. Per the germline V gene, CDR1 is ENHRY and CDR2 is SYGVKD. The CDR3 is made up of 13 amino acids. The chain's CDR3 is CASSPETGTGCTF. CDR3 DNA: TGTGCCAGCAGTCCAGAGACAGGGACGGGCTGCACCTTC.

Many counts were recorded for this clonotype. The V and J genes are TRBV20-1 and TRBJ2-7, with a weak D call TRBD1 (6 bases). Deletions cut 6 bases from V and 1 base from J, with 10 bases between. This CDR3 has 12 amino acids. Per the germline V gene, CDR1 is DFQATT and CDR2 is SNEGSKA (reference sequence). The CDR3 reads CSALQGSYEQYF. Here the CDR3 DNA reads TGCAGTGCCTTACAGGGTTCCTACGAGCAGTACTTC.

This clonotype has only a few counts. The germline gene is not matched at one end of the junction; a read error may be the cause. The chain has TRBV10-3 and TRBJ1-1; D may be TRBD1 (5 bases). The germline V gene encodes CDR1 ENHRY and CDR2 SYGVKD. This CDR3 region has 15 residues. The CDR3 nucleotides are TGTGCCAGCAGTGTTTCACCCGGGGGGAACACTGAAGCTTTCTTT. This sequence encodes CASSVSPGGNTEAFF.